This T cell receptor beta chain was retrieved from a study of blood T cell repertoires in COVID-19 (dated by TCRdb to the early 2020s). Context from the whole study: Samples covering the acute and convalescent phases of COVID-19 were provided by collaborators in the United States, Italy and Spain. The prospective study material was composed of cDNA or gDNA derived from T cells, B-cell-depleted T cells, or PBMCs. Subjects who had been exposed to COVID-19, were actively infected with it, or had recovered from it provided the deeply sampled blood TCRbeta repertoires that made up the dataset. The repertoires were released in a freely available public database meant as a resource for research on the immune response to SARS-CoV-2. Samples came from the ongoing ImmuneRACE study (first 160 participants) plus 1,254 subjects from 6 global collaborators. Nearly every sample came with metadata listing a de-identified subject ID, COVID-19 status, age in years and sex. Where available, HLA class I and class II types were taken from metadata supplied by the sample provider and were not determined by assay-based typing.

What the study reported, not specific to this receptor: The amount of clinical and demographic metadata varied by source and participant and was provided uncurated.

About this clone itself: What antigen it recognizes has not been identified. No base quality information exists; no much larger clone differs at one position.

The CDR3 covers 15 residues, taking in both the cysteine and the phenylalanine. CDR3 DNA is the only sequence kept; it has 45 bases, read in frame from the first base. V ends up 5 bases short and J 3 bases short, with an unmatched junction base count of 4. In the germline V gene, CDR1 corresponds to ENHRY and CDR2 to SYGVKD. Collaborating institutions collected whole blood in K2EDTA tubes following their own protocols. For TCRbeta analysis, collaborator samples were shipped as frozen whole blood, as isolated PBMCs, or as DNA extracted from either sample type. TCRbeta CDR3 regions were amplified from genomic DNA by means of the immunoSEQ Assay, a bias-controlled multiplex PCR. The original pipeline was this. The number of nucleated cells in each sample was estimated from the amplification of reference gene primers within the assay. Sequence reads were collapsed and filtered to measure the absolute abundance of every unique TCRbeta CDR3 rearrangement. For each sample, productive Simpson clonality was calculated as the square root of Simpson's diversity index across productive rearrangements. TCRdb retrieved this table from immuneACCESS and kept in-frame rearrangements only. Not all clones are present; in checked studies, unresolved V genes account for under half, and no reason is known for the remainder. V, J and clone size derive from that table, while D and trimming were established from the DNA sequence. The sample profile shows some 81,000 clones; about 95% of them were found once. In total, the top ten clones hold around 4% of the sample.

The clonotype originates from a human donor with active COVID-19. The donor label of this sample is uncertain. The material sequenced was peripheral blood. This chain joins TRBV10-3 to TRBJ1-2; 12 bases in the middle match TRBD1. The DNA sequence reads TGTGCCATCAGTCCCGGGACAGGGGGCGACTATGGCTACACCTTC. Its amino acids are CAISPGTGGDYGYTF.